The clone carrying this T cell receptor beta chain was picked up one time. The target antigen is unknown. A second PCR, run for roughly 7 to 12 cycles, used a sample-barcoded 5' primer plus a J-beta primer mix. TCRdb re-analysed the 5' RACE reads in MiXCR, keeping a single row per CDR3 protein. The sample has roughly 1,300,000 distinct CDR3 sequences, roughly 59% seen once. The record originates from a study of blood T cells in healthy people across ages. The CDR3 is 16 residues long. With 4 bases removed from V and 2 bases from J, the gap between germline ends came to 18 bases. CDR1 is SEHNR and CDR2 is FQNEAQ in the germline V gene (reference sequence). Broader study findings: Total diversity from one million sequenced T cells was likely underestimated. TCR beta diversity, measured per million T cells, fell in a roughly linear way with age.

This sequence originates from a man between 18 and 29 years old in good health. The sequenced sample was blood. This chain links TRBV7-9 with TRBJ2-7; D might be TRBD1 (6 bases). The CDR3 sequence: CASSSIGGQRTYEQYF. The CDR3 nucleotides read TGTGCCAGCAGCTCTATCGGTGGACAGAGAACCTACGAGCAGTACTTC.